This T cell receptor beta chain was sequenced for a study of blood T cells in healthy people across ages. A second PCR of about 7 to 11 cycles used a sample-barcoded 5' primer and a J-beta primer mix. Carrying 12 random nucleotides, a template-switch adaptor labeled each individual cDNA molecule. MiXCR, run by TCRdb on the 5' RACE reads, gives a single entry per CDR3 protein. The table records approximately 800,000 distinct CDR3 sequences, roughly 60% of them present only once. This TCR derives from a man aged 25-40 years in good health. Source material: blood.

In DNA form, the CDR3 reads TGTGCCAGCAGTGAATATTGGGACAGCAATCAGCCCCAGCATTTT. Translation: CASSEYWDSNQPQHF. The V call is TRBV25-1, the J call TRBJ1-5, with D possibly matching TRBD1 (5 bases). Trimming took off 0 bases at V and 1 base at J, with 7 bases between the two ends. The CDR3 is made up of 15 amino acids. Per the germline V gene, CDR1 is MGHDK and CDR2 is SYGVNS.